This record covers a single TCR beta chain. The antigen is unknown. The data stem from a study of persistence of HIV-infected CD4 T cells. Study-wide context: Isolated cells were CMV- and HIV-1 Gag-responding CD4+ T cells.

This was the immunoSEQ version 4 assay in survey mode. Genomic DNA was diluted to around 10 ng/uL, up to about 1 ug per sample. Clones were read by immunoSEQ multiplex PCR, and TCRdb kept only the in-frame ones, dropping some. The table has 30,000 to 40,000 clones, around four fifths seen once; the top ten hold 15% to 20%. An overlapping HIV-1 Gag peptide pool stimulated these cells at 0.85 to 1 ug/peptide/mL. CD40L-negative CD69-negative CD45RO-high memory CD4+ T cells were sorted as populations depleted of antigen-responding cells. For at least 4 years, plasma HIV-1 RNA was undetectable (<50 copies/mL). The starting material was CD4+ T cells sorted from PBMCs after approximately 18-hour stimulation, obtained from a patient who received antiretroviral therapy. The TCR comes from an adult woman with HIV who was CMV-seropositive.

CDR3 coding DNA: TGTGCCAGCAGCCGGAGGGGATACGAGCAGTACTTC. It is translated as CASSRRGYEQYF. The chain joins TRBV27 to TRBJ2-7; a weak D match, TRBD2 (6 bases). The CDR3 has 12 residues. CDR1 MNHEY and CDR2 SMNVEV come from the germline V gene (reference sequence). Between the trimmed V and J ends, which lost 6 bases and 4 bases, there was a span of 10 bases.